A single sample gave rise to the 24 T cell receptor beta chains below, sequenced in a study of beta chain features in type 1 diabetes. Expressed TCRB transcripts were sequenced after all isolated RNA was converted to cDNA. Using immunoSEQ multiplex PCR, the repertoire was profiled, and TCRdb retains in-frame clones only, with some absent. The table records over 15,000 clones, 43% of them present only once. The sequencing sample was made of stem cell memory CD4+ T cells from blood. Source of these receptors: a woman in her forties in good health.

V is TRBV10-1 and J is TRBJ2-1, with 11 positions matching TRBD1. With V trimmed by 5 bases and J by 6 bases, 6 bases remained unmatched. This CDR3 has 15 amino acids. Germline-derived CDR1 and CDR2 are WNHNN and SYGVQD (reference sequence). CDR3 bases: TGCGCCAGCAGTCGGGACAGGGGGTTTGGCAATGAGCAGTTCTTC. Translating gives CASSRDRGFGNEQFF.

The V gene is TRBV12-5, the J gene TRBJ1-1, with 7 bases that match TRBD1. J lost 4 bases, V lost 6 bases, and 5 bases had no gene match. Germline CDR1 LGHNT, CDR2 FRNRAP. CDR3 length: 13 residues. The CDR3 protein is CASGRQGTTEAFF. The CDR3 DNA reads TGTGCTAGTGGCAGACAGGGTACCACTGAAGCTTTCTTT.

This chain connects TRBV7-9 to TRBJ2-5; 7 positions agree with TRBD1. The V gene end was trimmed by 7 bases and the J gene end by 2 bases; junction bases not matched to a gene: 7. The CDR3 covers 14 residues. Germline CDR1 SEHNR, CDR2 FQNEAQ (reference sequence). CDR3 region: CASTWDRAQETQYF. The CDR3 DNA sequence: TGTGCCAGCACCTGGGACAGAGCGCAAGAGACCCAGTACTTC.

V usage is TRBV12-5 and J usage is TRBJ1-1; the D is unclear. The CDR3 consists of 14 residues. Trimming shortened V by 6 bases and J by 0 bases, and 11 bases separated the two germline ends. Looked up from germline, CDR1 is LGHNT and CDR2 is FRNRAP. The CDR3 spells CASGPGRVNTEAFF. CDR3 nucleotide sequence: TGTGCTAGTGGCCCCGGGAGGGTGAACACTGAAGCTTTCTTT.

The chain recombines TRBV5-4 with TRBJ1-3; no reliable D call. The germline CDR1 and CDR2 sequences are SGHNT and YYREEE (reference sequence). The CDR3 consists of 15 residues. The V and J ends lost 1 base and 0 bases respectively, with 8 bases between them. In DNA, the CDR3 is TGTGCCAGCAGCTTGAGCAGGAACTCTGGAAACACCATATATTTT. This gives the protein CASSLSRNSGNTIYF.

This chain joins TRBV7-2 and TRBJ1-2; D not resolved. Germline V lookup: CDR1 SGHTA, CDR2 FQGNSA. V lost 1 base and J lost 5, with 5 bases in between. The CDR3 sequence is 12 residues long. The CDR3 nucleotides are TGTGCCAGCAGCTTAGACAGTTATGGCTACACCTTC. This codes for CASSLDSYGYTF.

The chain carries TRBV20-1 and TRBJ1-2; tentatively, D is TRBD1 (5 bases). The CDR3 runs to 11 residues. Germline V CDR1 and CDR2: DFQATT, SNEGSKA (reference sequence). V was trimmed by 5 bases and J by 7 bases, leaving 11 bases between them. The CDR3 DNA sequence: TGCAGTGCTTGGGGGGGGTTTGGCTACACCTTC. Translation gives CSAWGGFGYTF.

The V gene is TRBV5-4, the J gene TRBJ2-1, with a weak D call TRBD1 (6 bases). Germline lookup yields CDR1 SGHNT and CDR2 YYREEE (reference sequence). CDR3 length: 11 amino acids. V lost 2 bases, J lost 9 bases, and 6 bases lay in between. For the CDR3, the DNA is TGTGCCAGCAGCTTCAGGGGTGAGCAGTTCTTC. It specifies CASSFRGEQFF.

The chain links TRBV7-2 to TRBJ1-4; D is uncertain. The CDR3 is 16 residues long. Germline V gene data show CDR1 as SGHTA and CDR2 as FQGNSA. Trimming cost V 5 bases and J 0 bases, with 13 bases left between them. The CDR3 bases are TGTGCCAGCAGCCACGATCCACGCGCAACTAATGAAAAACTGTTTTTT. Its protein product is CASSHDPRATNEKLFF.

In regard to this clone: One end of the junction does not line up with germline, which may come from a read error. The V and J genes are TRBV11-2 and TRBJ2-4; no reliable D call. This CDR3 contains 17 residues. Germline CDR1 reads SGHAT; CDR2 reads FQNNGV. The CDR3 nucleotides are TGTGCCAGCAGCTTAGCCTCCGACACCCGAGCCCAAAACATTCAGTACTTC. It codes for CASSLASDTRAQNIQYF. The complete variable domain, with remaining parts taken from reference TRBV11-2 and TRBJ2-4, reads EAGVAQSPRYKIIEKRQSVAFWCNPISGHATLYWYQQILGQGPKLLIQFQNNGVVDDSQLPKDRFSAERLKGVDSTLKIQPAKLEDSAVYLCASSLASDTRAQNIQYFGAGTRLSVL.

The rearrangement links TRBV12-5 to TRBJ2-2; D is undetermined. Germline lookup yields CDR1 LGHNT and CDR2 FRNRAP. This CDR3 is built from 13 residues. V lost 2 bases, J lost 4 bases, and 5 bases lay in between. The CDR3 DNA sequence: TGTGCTAGTGGTTTGACTGGCACCGGGGAGCTGTTTTTT. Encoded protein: CASGLTGTGELFF.

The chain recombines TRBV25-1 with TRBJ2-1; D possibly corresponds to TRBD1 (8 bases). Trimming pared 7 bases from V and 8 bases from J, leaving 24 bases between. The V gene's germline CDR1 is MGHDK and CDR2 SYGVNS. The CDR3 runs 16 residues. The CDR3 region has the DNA TGTGCCAGCAACCCCGGGGGGACAGGCCGGATCCATGAGCAGTTCTTC. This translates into CASNPGGTGRIHEQFF. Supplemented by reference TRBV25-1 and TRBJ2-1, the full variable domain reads EADIYQTPRYLVIGTGKKITLECSQTMGHDKMYWYQQDPGMELHLIHYSYGVNSTEKGDLSSESTVSRIRTEHFPLTLESARPSHTSQYLCASNPGGTGRIHEQFFGPGTRLTVL.

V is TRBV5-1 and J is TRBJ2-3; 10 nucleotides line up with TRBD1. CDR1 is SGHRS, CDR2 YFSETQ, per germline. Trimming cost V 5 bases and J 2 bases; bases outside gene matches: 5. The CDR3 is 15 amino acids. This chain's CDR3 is CASRGQGPTTDTQYF. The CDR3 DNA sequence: TGCGCCAGCAGGGGACAGGGGCCCACCACAGATACGCAGTATTTT.

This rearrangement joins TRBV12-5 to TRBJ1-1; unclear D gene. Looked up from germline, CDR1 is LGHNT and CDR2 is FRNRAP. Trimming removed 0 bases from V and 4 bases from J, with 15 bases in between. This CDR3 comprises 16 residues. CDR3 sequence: CASGLVLGLEGTEAFF. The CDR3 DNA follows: TGTGCTAGTGGTTTGGTACTGGGTCTCGAGGGCACTGAAGCTTTCTTT.

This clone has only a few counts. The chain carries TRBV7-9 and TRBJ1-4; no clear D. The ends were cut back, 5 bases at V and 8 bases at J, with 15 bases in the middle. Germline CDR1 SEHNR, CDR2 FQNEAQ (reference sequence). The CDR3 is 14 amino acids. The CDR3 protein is CASSAQRTREKLFF. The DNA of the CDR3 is TGTGCCAGCAGCGCTCAGCGAACAAGGGAAAAACTGTTTTTT. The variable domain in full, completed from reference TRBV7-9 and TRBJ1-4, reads DTGVSQNPRHKITKRGQNVTFRCDPISEHNRLYWYRQTLGQGPEFLTYFQNEAQLEKSRLLSDRFSAERPKGSFSTLEIQRTEQGDSAMYLCASSAQRTREKLFFGSGTQLSVL.

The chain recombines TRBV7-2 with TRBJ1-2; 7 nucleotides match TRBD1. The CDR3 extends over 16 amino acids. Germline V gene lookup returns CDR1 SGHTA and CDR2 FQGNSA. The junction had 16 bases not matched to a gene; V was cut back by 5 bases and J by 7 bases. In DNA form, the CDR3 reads TGTGCCAGCAGCCCGCAGACTCGGGACAGAGCTTTTGGCTACACCTTC. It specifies CASSPQTRDRAFGYTF.

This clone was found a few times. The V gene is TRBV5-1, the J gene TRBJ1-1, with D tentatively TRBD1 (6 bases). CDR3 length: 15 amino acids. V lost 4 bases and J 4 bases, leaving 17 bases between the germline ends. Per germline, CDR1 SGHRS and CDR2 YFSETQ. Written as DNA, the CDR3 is TGCGCCAGCAGCCGGCAGGCAGGGGCGATCACTGAAGCTTTCTTT. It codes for CASSRQAGAITEAFF.

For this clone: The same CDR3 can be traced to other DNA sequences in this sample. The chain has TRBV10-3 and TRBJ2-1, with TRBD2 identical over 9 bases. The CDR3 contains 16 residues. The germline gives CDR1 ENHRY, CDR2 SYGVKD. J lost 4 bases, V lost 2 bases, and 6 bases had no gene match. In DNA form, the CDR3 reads TGTGCCATCAGTGAGGGGGCGGGGGGGCGTTACAATGAGCAGTTCTTC. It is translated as CAISEGAGGRYNEQFF.

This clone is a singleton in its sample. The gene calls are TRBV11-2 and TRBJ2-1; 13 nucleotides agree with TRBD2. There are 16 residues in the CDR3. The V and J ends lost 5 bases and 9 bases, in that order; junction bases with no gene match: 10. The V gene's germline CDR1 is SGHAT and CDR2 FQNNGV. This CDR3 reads CASSTRTSGGGGEQFF. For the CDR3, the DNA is TGTGCCAGCAGCACGCGGACTAGCGGGGGAGGTGGTGAGCAGTTCTTC.

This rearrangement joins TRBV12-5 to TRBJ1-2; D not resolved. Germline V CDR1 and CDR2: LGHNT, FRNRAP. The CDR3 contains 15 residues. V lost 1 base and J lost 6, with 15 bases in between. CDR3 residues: CASGLESRGPNGYTF. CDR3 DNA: TGTGCTAGTGGTTTGGAGAGCCGGGGTCCTAATGGCTACACCTTC.

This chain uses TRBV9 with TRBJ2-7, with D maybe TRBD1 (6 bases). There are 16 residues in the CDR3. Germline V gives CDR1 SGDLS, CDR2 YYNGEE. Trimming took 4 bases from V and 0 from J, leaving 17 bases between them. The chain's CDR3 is CASSKRPGVISYEQYF. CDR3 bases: TGTGCCAGCAGCAAGCGTCCAGGGGTGATCTCCTACGAGCAGTACTTC.

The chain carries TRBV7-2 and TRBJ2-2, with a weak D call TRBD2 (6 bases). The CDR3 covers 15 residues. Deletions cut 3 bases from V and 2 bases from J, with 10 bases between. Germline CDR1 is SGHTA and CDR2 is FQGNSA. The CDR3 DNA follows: TGTGCCAGCAGCTTCACTACTAGCAACACCGGGGAGCTGTTTTTT. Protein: CASSFTTSNTGELFF.

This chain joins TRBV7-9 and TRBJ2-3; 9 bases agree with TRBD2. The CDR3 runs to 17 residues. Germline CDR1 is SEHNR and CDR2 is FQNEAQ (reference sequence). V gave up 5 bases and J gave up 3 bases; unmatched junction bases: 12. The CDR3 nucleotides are TGTGCCAGCAGCCCCTGGGGTCAGCGGGGGGCTACAGATACGCAGTATTTT. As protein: CASSPWGQRGATDTQYF.

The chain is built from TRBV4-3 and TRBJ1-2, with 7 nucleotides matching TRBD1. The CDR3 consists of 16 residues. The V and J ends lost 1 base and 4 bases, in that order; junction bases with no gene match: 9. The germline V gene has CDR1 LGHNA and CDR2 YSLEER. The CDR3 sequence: CASSQGLGQAIYGYTF. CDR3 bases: TGCGCCAGCAGCCAAGGTTTAGGACAGGCTATCTATGGCTACACCTTC.